There are many counts of the clone carrying this T cell receptor beta chain. Its antigen is not identified. This specimen belongs to a study of T cell repertoires in cytomegalovirus infection. Study conclusions and caveats: CMV-specific TCR beta clonotypes restricted by HLA-C dominated the ex vivo response.

MiXCR was run by TCRdb on the reads, yielding one entry per CDR3 protein. This repertoire shows about 110,000 distinct CDR3 sequences, roughly 30% found once; its top ten account for about 81%. V was trimmed by 5 bases and J by 0 bases, leaving 11 bases between them. Germline V gene data show CDR1 as SGHVS and CDR2 as FQNEAQ. This CDR3 spans 15 amino acids. This TCR derives from a human donor in good health (CMV status not recorded). Some clones in this sample may be carry-over from other donors' samples. This chain joins TRBV7-8 and TRBJ2-1; D is ambiguous. The source material was CD8+ T cells from cultured PBMCs, sampled from culture after CMV antigen stimulation. The DNA of the CDR3 is TGTGCCAGCAGCCCCGGGCCGAGCTCCTACAATGAGCAGTTCTTC. Translation gives CASSPGPSSYNEQFF.